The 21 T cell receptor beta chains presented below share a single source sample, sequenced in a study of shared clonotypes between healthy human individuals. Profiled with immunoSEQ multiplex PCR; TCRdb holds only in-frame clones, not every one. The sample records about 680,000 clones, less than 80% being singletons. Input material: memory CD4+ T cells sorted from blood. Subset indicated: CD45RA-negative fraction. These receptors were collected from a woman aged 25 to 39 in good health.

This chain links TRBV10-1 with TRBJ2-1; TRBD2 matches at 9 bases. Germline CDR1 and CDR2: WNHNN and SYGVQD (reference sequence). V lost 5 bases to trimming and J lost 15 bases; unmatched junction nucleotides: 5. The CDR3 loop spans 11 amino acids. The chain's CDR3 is CASSSGRITFF. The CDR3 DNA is TGCGCCAGCAGTAGCGGGAGGATTACGTTCTTC.

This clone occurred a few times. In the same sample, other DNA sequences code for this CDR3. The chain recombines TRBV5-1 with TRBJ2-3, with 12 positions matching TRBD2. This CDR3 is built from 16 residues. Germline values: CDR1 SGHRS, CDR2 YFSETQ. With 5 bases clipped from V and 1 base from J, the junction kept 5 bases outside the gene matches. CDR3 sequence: CASSSTSGSGTDTQYF. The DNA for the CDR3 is TGCGCCAGCAGTTCGACTAGCGGGAGCGGCACAGATACGCAGTATTTT. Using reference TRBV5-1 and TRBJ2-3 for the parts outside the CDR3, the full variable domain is KAGVTQTPRYLIKTRGQQVTLSCSPISGHRSVSWYQQTPGQGLQFLFEYFSETQRNKGNFPGRFSGRQFSNSRSEMNVSTLELGDSALYLCASSSTSGSGTDTQYFGPGTRLTVL.

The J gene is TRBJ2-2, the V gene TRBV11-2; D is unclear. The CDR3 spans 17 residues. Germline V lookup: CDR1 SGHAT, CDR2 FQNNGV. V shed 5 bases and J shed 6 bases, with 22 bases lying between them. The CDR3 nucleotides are TGTGCCAGCAGCCAAATGGGTGACTCCCTTCTCCCCGGGGAGCTGTTTTTT. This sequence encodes CASSQMGDSLLPGELFF.

The CDR3 region is CASSWTSGRVNEQYF. DNA for the CDR3: TGTGCCAGCAGCTGGACTAGCGGGAGAGTTAACGAGCAGTACTTC. J is TRBJ2-7 and V is TRBV7-9; TRBD2 matches at 13 bases. V gave up 4 bases and J gave up 5 bases; unmatched junction bases: 5. The CDR3 has 15 amino acids. Germline assignment: CDR1 SEHNR and CDR2 FQNEAQ (reference sequence).

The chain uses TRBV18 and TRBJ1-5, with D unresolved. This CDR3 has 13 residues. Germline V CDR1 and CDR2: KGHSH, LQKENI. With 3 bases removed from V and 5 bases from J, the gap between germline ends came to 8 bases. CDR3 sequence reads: CASSPQPDQPQHF. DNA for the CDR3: TGTGCCAGCTCACCCCAACCTGATCAGCCCCAGCATTTT.

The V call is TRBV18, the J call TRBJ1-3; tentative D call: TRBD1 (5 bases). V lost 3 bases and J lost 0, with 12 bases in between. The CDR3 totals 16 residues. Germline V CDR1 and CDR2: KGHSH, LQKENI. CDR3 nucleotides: TGTGCCAGCTCACCGCCCGGGGCCTCCTCTGGAAACACCATATATTTT. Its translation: CASSPPGASSGNTIYF.

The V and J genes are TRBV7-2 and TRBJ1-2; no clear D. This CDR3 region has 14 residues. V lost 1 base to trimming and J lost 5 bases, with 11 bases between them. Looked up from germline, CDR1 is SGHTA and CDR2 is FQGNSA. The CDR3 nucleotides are TGTGCCAGCAGCTTAGTTGGGCAGATGTATGGCTACACCTTC. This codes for CASSLVGQMYGYTF.

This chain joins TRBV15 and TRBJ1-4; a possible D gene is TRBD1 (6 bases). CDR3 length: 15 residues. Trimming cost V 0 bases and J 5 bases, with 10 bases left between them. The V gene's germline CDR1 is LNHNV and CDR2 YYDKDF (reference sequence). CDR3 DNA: TGTGCCACCAGCAGAGAGTATCAGGGGAATGAAAAACTGTTTTTT. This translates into CATSREYQGNEKLFF.

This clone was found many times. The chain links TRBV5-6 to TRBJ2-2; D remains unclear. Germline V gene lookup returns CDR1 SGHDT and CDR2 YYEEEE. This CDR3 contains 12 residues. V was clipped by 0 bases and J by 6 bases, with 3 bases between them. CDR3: CASSLGSGELFF. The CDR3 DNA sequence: TGTGCCAGCAGCTTGGGGTCCGGGGAGCTGTTTTTT.

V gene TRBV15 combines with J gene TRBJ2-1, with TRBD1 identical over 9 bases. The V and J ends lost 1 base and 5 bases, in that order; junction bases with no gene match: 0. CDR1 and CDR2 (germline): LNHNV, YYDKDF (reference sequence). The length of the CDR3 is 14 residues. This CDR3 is CATSRGQGDNEQFF. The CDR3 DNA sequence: TGTGCCACCAGCAGAGGACAGGGGGACAATGAGCAGTTCTTC.

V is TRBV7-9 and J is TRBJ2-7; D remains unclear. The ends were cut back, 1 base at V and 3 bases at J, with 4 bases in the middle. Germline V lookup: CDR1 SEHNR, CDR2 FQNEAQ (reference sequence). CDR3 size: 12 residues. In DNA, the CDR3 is TGTGCCAGCAGCTTAGTGGACTACGAGCAGTACTTC. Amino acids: CASSLVDYEQYF.

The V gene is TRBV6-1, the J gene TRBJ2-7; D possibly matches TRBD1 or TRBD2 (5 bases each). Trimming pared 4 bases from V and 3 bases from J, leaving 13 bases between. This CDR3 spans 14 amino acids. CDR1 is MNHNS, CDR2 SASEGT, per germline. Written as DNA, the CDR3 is TGTGCCAGCAGTGTTACGGGGCTCTTCTACGAGCAGTACTTC. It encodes CASSVTGLFYEQYF.

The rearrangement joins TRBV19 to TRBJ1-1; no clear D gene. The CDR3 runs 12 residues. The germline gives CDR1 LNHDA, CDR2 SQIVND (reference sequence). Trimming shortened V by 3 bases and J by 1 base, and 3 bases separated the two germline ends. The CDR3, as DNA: TGTGCCAGTAGTATCGGGAACACTGAAGCTTTCTTT. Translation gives CASSIGNTEAFF.

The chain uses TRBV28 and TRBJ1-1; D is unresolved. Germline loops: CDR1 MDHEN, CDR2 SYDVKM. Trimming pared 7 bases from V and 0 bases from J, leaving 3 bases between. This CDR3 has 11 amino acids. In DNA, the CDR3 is TGTGCCAGCATATTGAACACTGAAGCTTTCTTT. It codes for CASILNTEAFF.

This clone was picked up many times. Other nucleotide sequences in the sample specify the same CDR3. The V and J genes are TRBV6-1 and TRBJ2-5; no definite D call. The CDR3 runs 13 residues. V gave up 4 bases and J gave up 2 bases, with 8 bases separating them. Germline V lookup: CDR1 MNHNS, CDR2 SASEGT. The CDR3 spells CASSVRGQETQYF. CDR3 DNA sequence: TGTGCCAGCAGTGTGAGAGGACAAGAGACCCAGTACTTC.

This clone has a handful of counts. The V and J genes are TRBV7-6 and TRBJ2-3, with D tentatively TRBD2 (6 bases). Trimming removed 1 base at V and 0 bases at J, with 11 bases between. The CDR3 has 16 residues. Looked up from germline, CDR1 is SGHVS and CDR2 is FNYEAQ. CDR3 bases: TGTGCCAGCAGCTTAGGCGCCGGACTAAGCACAGATACGCAGTATTTT. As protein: CASSLGAGLSTDTQYF.

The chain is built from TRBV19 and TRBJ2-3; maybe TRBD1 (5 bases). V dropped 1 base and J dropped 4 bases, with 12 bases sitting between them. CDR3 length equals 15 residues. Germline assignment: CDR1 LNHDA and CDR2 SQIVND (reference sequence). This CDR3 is CASSIAWGQADTQYF. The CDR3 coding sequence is TGTGCCAGTAGTATAGCCTGGGGCCAGGCAGATACGCAGTATTTT.

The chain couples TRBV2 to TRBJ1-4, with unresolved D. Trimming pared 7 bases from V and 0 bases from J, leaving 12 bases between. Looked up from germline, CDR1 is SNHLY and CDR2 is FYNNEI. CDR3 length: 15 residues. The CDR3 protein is CASKYRSATNEKLFF. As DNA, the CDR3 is TGTGCCAGCAAATATCGTTCCGCAACTAATGAAAAACTGTTTTTT.

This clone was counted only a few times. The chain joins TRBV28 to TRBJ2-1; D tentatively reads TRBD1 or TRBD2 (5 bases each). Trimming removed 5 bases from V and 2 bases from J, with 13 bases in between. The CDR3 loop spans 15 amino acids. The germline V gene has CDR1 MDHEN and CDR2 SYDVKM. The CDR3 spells CASSLDWGAYNEQFF. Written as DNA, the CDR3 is TGTGCCAGCAGTCTGGACTGGGGCGCCTACAATGAGCAGTTCTTC.

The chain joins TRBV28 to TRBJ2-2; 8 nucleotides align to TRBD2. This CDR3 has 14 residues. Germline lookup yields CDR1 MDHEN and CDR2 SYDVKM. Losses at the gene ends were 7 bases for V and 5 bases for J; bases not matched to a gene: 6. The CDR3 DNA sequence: TGTGCCAGCATCCGAGCGGGAGTAACCGGGGAGCTGTTTTTT. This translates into CASIRAGVTGELFF.

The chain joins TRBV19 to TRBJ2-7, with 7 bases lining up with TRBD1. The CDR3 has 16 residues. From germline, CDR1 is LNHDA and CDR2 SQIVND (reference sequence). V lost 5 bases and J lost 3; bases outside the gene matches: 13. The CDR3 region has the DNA TGTGCCAGTAGTCCCTTGACAGGGTTCCCCAACTACGAGCAGTACTTC. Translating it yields CASSPLTGFPNYEQYF.